Listed below are T cell receptor beta chains from one sample, sequenced in a study of graft-versus-host responses after intestinal transplantation. TCRdb's copy holds only in-frame clones and misses some; the assay was immunoSEQ multiplex PCR. Of over 40,000 clones in the sample, around 93% were seen once. The specimen was PBMCs, collected 750 to 800 days after a first intestinal transplant, on the day of a second. These receptors were obtained from a human patient who received an intestinal transplant, so some T cells may come from the graft donor. CDR3s include the opening cysteine and the closing phenylalanine or tryptophan. A D gene is named only where the DNA matches it firmly. Expanded clones are given a class, and other clones once, few, many or no size at all.

TRBJ1-5	.	.	TRBV30	TGTGCCTGGAGTGCAGGGTTTAGAGAGCCCCAGCATTTT	CAWSAGFREPQHF
TRBJ2-7	.	TRBD2	TRBV7-6	TGTGCCAGCAGCCCTAGCGGGAGAGCCTACGAGCAGTACTTC	CASSPSGRAYEQYF
TRBJ1-2	.	.	TRBV29-1	TGCAGTATACAGGGCTCCCCTGGGTATGGCTACACCTTC	CSIQGSPGYGYTF
TRBJ1-5	.	TRBD1	TRBV5-6	TGTGCCAGCAGCTTTCAGTATTCAGGCAGGGGGAGTCAGCCCCAGCATTTT	CASSFQYSGRGSQPQHF
TRBJ2-3	.	.	TRBV9	TGTGCCAGCAGCGTAGACGGAGGTACAGGTACGCAGTATTTT	CASSVDGGTGTQYF
TRBJ2-7	.	.	TRBV6-5	TGTGCCAGCAGTGTCCGGGACACCTACGAGCAGTACTTC	CASSVRDTYEQYF
TRBJ2-2	.	.	TRBV7-3	TGTGCCAGCAGCCCTAGCAACACCGGGGAGCTGTTTTTT	CASSPSNTGELFF
TRBJ1-5	.	.	TRBV5-6	TGTGCCAGCAGCCTCGGGGATCAGCCCCAGCATTTT	CASSLGDQPQHF
TRBJ1-6	.	.	TRBV11-2	TGTGCCAGCAGCTTAAGGTCGGGTAATTCACCCCTCCACTTT	CASSLRSGNSPLHF
TRBJ2-1	.	TRBD2	TRBV2	TGTGCCAGCAGTGCCCCCGGACTAGCGGCCGCTTACAATGAGCAGTTCTTC	CASSAPGLAAAYNEQFF
TRBJ2-7	once	.	TRBV19	TGTGCCAGTAGTACAGGGCCCTCCTACGAGCAGTACTTC	CASSTGPSYEQYF
TRBJ1-5	.	.	TRBV28	TGTGCCAGCAGTTTTCCCGCAGAGCCTAGGGGGCCCCAGCATTTT	CASSFPAEPRGPQHF